This TCR beta chain was recovered during a study of Graves' ophthalmopathy and Graves' hyperthyroidism. This clonotype was observed a few times. Its antigen is unidentified. This CDR3 has 15 amino acids. Germline CDR1 DFQATT, CDR2 SNEGSKA (reference sequence). The germline V and J ends were trimmed by 4 bases and 4 bases, with 18 bases remaining between them. Broader study findings: Blood repertoires reportedly contained most expanded thyroid clonotypes above 0.001 frequency.

Eligible hyperthyroidism cases comprised new diagnoses of under 2 months' duration in individuals aged 18 to 65. The study amplified TCR beta CDR3 regions using RNA transcripts. The first-round RT-PCR employed HTBI primers together with the Qiagen OneStep RT-PCR kit. A multiplex PCR was then performed as the second round. TCRdb analysed the multiplex PCR reads with MiXCR anew, one entry per CDR3 protein. The data show about 550,000 distinct CDR3 sequences, with 35% to 40% seen just once and roughly 4.5% held by the top ten. Sequencing input: peripheral blood or thyroid tissue (not recorded which). The TCR comes from an adult man with Graves' hyperthyroidism. This chain links TRBV20-1 with TRBJ2-3, with D hard to call. The CDR3 DNA follows: TGCAGTGCTATCCGTACCGGGCCATGGGCAGATACGCAGTATTTT. Protein sequence: CSAIRTGPWADTQYF.